This TCR beta chain was retrieved from a study of vaccination and CD4 T cells after COVID-19. Looking at the study overall: The convalescents comprised six males and four females, two of them Hispanic. Overlapping spike peptides of SARS-CoV-2, HCoV-NL63, HCoV-OC43 and HCoV-229E were used, and cells were stimulated with them.

Oncomine TCR Beta short-read sequencing was applied to DNA from cultured CD4+ T cells. TCRdb reanalysed the PCR reads using MiXCR and keeps one entry per CDR3 protein. The sample consists of fewer than 8,000 distinct CDR3 sequences, 50% to 65% of them appearing once. Regarding treatment: roughly nine-day PBMC culture with coronavirus spike peptide pools or control peptides (ViraFEST assay). Once peptide pools had expanded antigen-specific T cells, ViraFEST sequenced TCRs. This clonotype was seen more than once but under ten times. The target antigen is unknown. The sequenced sample was CD4+ T cells from blood, cultured in vitro. This TCR derives from a human donor who had recovered from COVID-19.

This CDR3 is CASSFEGNQPQHF. CDR3 nucleotides: TGTGCCAGCAGCTTTGAGGGGAACCAGCCCCAGCATTTT. The J gene is TRBJ1-5, the V gene TRBV7-9; D is perhaps TRBD1 (5 bases). CDR3 length equals 13 residues. The V end lost 3 bases, the J end lost 7 bases, and 10 bases lay between the germline ends. The germline CDR1 and CDR2 sequences are SEHNR and FQNEAQ (reference sequence).